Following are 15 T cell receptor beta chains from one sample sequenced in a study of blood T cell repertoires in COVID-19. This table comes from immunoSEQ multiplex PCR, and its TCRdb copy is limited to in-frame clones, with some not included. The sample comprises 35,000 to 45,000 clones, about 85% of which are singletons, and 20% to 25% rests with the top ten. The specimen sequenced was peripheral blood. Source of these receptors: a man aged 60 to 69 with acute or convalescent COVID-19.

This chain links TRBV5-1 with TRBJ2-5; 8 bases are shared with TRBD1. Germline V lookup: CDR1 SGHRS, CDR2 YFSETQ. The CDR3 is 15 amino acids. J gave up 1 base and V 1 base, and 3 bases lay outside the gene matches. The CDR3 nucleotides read TGCGCCAGCAGCTTGAACACAGGGGGCCAAGAGACCCAGTACTTC. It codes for CASSLNTGGQETQYF.

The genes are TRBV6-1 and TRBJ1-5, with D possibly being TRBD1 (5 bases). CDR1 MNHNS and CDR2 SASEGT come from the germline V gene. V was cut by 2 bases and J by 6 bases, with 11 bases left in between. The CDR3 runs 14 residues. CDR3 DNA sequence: TGTGCCAGCAGTGAACTGACAGTTCGTCAGCCCCAGCATTTT. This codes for CASSELTVRQPQHF.

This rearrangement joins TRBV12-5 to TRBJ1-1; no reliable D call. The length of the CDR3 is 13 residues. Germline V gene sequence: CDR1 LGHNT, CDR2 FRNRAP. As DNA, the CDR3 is TGTGCGGTCCGGGCGGGTGCGAACACTGAAGCTTTCTTT. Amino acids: CAVRAGANTEAFF. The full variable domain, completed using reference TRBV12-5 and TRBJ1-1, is DARVTQTPRHKVTEMGQEVTMRCQPILGHNTVFWYRQTMMQGLELLAYFRNRAPLDDSGMPKDRFSAEMPDATLATLKIQPSEPRDSAVYFCAVRAGANTEAFFGQGTRLTVV.

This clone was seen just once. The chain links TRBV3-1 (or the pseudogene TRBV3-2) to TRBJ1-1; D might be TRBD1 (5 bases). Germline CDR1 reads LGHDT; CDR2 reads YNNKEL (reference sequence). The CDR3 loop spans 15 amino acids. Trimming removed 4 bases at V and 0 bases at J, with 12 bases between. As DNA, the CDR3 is TGTGCCAGCAGCCTGTTTGCGGGGGTGAACACTGAAGCTTTCTTT. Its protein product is CASSLFAGVNTEAFF.

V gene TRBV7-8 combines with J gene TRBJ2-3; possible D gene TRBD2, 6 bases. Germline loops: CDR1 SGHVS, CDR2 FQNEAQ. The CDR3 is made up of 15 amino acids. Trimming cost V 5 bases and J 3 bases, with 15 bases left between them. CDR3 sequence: CASSRREDVTDTQYF. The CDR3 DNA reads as TGTGCCAGCAGCCGGAGGGAGGATGTTACAGATACGCAGTATTTT.

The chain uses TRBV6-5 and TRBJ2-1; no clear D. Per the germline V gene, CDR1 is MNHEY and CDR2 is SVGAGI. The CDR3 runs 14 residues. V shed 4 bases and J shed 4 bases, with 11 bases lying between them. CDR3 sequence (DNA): TGTGCCAGCAGTTCCGCGAGGAGATACAATGAGCAGTTCTTC. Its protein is CASSSARRYNEQFF.

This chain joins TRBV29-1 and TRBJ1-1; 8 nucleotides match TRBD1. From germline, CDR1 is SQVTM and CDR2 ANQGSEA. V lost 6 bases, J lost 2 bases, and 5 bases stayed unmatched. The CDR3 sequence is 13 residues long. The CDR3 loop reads CSVGTGVNTEAFF. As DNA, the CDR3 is TGCAGCGTGGGGACAGGAGTCAACACTGAAGCTTTCTTT.

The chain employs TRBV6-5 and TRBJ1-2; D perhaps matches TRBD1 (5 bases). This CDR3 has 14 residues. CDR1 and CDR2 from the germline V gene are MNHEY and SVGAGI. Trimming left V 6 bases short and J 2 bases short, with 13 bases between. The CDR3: CASRVGGVNYGYTF. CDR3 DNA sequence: TGTGCCAGCAGGGTCGGAGGGGTGAACTATGGCTACACCTTC.

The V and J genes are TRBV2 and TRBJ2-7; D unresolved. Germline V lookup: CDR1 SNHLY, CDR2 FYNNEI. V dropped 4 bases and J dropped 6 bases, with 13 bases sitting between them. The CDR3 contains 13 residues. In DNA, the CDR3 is TGTGCCAGCAGTGTTGCGGCTTTCGGCGAGCAGTACTTC. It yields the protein CASSVAAFGEQYF.

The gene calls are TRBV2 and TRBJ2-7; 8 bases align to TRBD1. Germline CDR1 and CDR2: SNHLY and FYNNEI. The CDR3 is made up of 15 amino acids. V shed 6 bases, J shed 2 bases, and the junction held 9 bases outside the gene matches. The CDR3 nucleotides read TGTGCCAGCAGCCTGGGCAGGGGGCTCCCCTACGAGCAGTACGTC. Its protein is CASSLGRGLPYEQYV.

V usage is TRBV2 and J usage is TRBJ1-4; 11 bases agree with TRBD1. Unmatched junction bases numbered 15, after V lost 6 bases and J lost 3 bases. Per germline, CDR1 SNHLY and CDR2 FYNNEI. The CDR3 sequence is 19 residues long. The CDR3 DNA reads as TGTGCCAGCAGGTCGACTCTGGGGACAGGGGGTACGGCTAATGAAAAACTGTTTTTT. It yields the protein CASRSTLGTGGTANEKLFF.

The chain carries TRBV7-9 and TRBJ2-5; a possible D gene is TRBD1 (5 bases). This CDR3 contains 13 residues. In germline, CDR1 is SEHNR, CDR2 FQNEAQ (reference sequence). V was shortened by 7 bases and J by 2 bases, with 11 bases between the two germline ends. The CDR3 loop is CASNQQAQETQYF. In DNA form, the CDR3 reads TGTGCCAGCAACCAACAGGCACAAGAGACCCAGTACTTC.

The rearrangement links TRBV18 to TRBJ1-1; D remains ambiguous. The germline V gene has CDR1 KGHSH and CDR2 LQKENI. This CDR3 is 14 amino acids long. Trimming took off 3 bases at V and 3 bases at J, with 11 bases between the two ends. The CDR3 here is CASSPEGLHTEAFF. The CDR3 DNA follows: TGTGCCAGCTCACCGGAGGGCCTGCACACTGAAGCTTTCTTT.

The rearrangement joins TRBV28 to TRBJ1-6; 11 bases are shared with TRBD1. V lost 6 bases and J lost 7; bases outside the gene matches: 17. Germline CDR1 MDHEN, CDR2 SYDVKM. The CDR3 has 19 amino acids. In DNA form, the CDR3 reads TGTGCCAGCAGCAAAACGGGGACGGGACAGGGGGTTATGAATTCACCCCTCCACTTT. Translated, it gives CASSKTGTGQGVMNSPLHF.

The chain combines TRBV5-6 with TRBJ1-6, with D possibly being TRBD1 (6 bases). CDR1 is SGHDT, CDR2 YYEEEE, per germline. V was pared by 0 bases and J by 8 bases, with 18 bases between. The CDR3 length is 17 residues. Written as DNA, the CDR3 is TGTGCCAGCAGCTTGGGTAGTGGTTCTGGGGGCCATTCACCCCTCCACTTT. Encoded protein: CASSLGSGSGGHSPLHF.